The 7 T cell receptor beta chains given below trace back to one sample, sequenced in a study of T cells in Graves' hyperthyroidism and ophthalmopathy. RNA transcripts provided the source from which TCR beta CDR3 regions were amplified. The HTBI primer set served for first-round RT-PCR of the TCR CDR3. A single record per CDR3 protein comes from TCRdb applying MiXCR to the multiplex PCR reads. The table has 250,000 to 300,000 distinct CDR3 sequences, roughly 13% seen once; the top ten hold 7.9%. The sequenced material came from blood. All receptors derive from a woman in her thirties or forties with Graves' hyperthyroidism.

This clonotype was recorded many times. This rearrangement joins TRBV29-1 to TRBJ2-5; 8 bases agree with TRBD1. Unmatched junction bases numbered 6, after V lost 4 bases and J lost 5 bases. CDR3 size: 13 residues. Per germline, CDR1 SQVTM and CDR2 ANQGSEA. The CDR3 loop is CSVGSGGGETQYF. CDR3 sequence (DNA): TGCAGCGTTGGGTCAGGGGGCGGGGAGACCCAGTACTTC. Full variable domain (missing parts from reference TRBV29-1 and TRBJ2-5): SAVISQKPSRDICQRGTSLTIQCQVDSQVTMMFWYRQQPGQSLTLIATANQGSEATYESGFVIDKFPISRPNLTFSTLTVSNMSPEDSSIYLCSVGSGGGETQYFGPGTRLLVL.

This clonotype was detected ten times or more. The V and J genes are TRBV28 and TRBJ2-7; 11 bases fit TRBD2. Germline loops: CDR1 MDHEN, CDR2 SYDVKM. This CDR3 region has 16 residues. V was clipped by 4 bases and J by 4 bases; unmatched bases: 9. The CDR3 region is CASSSLAGGKLYEQYF. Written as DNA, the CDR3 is TGTGCCAGCAGTTCTTTAGCGGGAGGGAAGCTATACGAGCAGTACTTC. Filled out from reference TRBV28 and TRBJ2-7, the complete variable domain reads DVKVTQSSRYLVKRTGEKVFLECVQDMDHENMFWYRQDPGLGLRLIYFSYDVKMKEKGDIPEGYSVSREKKERFSLILESASTNQTSMYLCASSSLAGGKLYEQYFGPGTRLTVT.

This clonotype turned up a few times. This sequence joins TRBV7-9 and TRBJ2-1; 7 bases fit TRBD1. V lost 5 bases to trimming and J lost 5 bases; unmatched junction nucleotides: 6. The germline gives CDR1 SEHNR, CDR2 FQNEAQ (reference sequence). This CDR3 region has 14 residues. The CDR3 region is CASSRKGANNEQFF. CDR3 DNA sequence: TGTGCCAGCAGCCGAAAGGGGGCTAACAATGAGCAGTTCTTC.

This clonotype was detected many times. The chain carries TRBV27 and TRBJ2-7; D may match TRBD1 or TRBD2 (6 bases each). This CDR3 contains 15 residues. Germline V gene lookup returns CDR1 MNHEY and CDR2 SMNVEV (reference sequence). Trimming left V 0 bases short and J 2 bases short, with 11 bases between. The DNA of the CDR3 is TGTGCCAGCAGTTTATCTTGGGGGGCACCCTACGAGCAGTACTTC. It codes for CASSLSWGAPYEQYF.

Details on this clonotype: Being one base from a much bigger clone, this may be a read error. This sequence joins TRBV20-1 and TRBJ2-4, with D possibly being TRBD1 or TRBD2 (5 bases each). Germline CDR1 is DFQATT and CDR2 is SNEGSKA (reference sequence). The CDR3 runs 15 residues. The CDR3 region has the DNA TGCAGTGCTAGGGGGACCGACTTAGCCAGAAACATTCAGTACTTC. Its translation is CSARGTDLARNIQYF.

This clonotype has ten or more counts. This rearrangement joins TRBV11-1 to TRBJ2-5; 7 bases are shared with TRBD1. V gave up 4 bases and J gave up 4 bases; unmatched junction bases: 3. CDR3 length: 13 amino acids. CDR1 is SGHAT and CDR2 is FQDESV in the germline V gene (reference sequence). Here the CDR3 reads CASSSDRSETQYF. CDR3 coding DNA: TGTGCCAGCAGCTCGGACAGGTCAGAGACCCAGTACTTC.

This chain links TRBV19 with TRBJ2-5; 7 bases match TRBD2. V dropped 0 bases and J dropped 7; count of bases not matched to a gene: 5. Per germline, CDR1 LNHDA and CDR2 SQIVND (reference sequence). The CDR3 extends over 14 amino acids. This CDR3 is CASSIEGQRGTQYF. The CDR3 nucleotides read TGTGCCAGTAGTATAGAGGGGCAGCGGGGGACCCAGTACTTC.